What follows are 29 T cell receptor beta chains derived from one specimen sequenced in a study of cytomegalovirus exposure and HLA in healthy donors. Produced via immunoSEQ multiplex PCR; TCRdb's table is partial and in-frame only. The table has roughly 60,000 clones, about 90% seen once; the top ten hold about 1.2%. Sequenced input: PBMCs. Receptors were obtained from a woman under 30 in good health and CMV-seronegative.

V usage is TRBV10-3 and J usage is TRBJ1-2; D remains unclear. The CDR3 contains 14 residues. The V gene lost 0 bases and the J gene lost 4 bases, with 9 bases spanning the gap. Germline assignment: CDR1 ENHRY and CDR2 SYGVKD. As DNA, the CDR3 is TGTGCCATCAGTGAGTCGGGAGGGCGCTATGGCTACACCTTC. This codes for CAISESGGRYGYTF.

The V gene is TRBV28, the J gene TRBJ2-7, with 10 bases lining up with TRBD1. The germline gives CDR1 MDHEN, CDR2 SYDVKM. The CDR3 is made up of 14 amino acids. V trimming: 8 bases; J trimming: 2 bases; junction bases outside the gene matches: 6. The CDR3 bases are TGTGCCAGCTGGCCCGGGACAGGGGCCTACGAGCAGTACTTC. Protein: CASWPGTGAYEQYF.

The rearrangement uses TRBV18 and TRBJ1-5, with 7 bases aligning to TRBD1. The CDR3 loop spans 14 amino acids. The V gene end was trimmed by 2 bases and the J gene end by 6 bases; junction bases not matched to a gene: 4. In germline, CDR1 is KGHSH, CDR2 LQKENI. The CDR3 region has the DNA TGTGCCAGCTCACCAGGACAGGTGGGTCAGCCCCAGCATTTT. It encodes CASSPGQVGQPQHF.

The chain uses TRBV4-1 and TRBJ2-5; TRBD2 agrees at 10 bases. This CDR3 contains 17 residues. V lost 0 bases, J lost 4 bases, and 8 bases stayed unmatched. Germline lookup yields CDR1 MGHRA and CDR2 YSYEKL. In DNA form, the CDR3 reads TGCGCCAGCAGCCAAGATGGTAGCGGGGGGCCGGGAGAGACCCAGTACTTC. It specifies CASSQDGSGGPGETQYF.

This clone has just one count. The same CDR3 also results from other DNA sequences found in this sample. The V call is TRBV9, the J call TRBJ2-3, with no clear D. CDR1 and CDR2 (germline): SGDLS, YYNGEE. CDR3 length equals 11 residues. V lost 3 bases to trimming and J lost 6 bases, with 5 bases between them. The CDR3, as DNA: TGTGCCAGCAGCGACGGGGATACGCAGTATTTT. Residues: CASSDGDTQYF.

This clone appeared once. The chain combines TRBV10-2 with TRBJ2-3, with 12 bases identical to TRBD1. This CDR3 is built from 16 residues. V was clipped by 8 bases and J by 5 bases; unmatched bases: 11. The germline gives CDR1 WSHSY, CDR2 SAAADI. The CDR3 sequence: CASRDRGQGYGDTQYF. The CDR3 DNA sequence: TGCGCCAGCCGGGACAGGGGGCAAGGGTACGGAGATACGCAGTATTTT.

In this sample, this clone turned up once. The chain has TRBV7-9 and TRBJ2-1; 15 bases line up with TRBD2. The CDR3 covers 18 residues. The germline V gene encodes CDR1 SEHNR and CDR2 FQNEAQ (reference sequence). With 1 base clipped from V and 7 bases from J, the junction kept 8 bases outside the gene matches. Here the CDR3 DNA reads TGTGCCAGCAGCTTAGGGGTAGGAGGGACTAGCGGGAGGAATGAGCAGTTCTTC. Protein: CASSLGVGGTSGRNEQFF.

The chain carries TRBV15 and TRBJ2-3; the D is unclear. From germline, CDR1 is LNHNV and CDR2 YYDKDF (reference sequence). This CDR3 is 13 amino acids long. The V gene lost 0 bases and the J gene lost 4 bases, with 5 bases spanning the gap. CDR3: CATSRDTADTQYF. The CDR3, as DNA: TGTGCCACCAGCAGAGATACGGCAGATACGCAGTATTTT.

The chain carries TRBV7-9 and TRBJ2-7, with 11 bases lining up with TRBD2. Per the germline V gene, CDR1 is SEHNR and CDR2 is FQNEAQ (reference sequence). The V segment lost 5 bases and the J segment 6 bases; nucleotides outside the gene matches: 3. This CDR3 is built from 13 residues. CDR3 loop: CASSLSGRAEQYF. CDR3 DNA sequence: TGTGCCAGCAGCCTTAGCGGGAGGGCCGAGCAGTACTTC.

The V call is TRBV5-8, the J call TRBJ2-2, with unresolved D. The V gene lost 1 base and the J gene lost 6 bases, with 4 bases spanning the gap. The CDR3 is 12 amino acids. CDR1 is SGHTS, CDR2 YDEGEE, per germline. This CDR3 is CASSLQAGELFF. CDR3 DNA sequence: TGTGCCAGCAGCTTGCAGGCCGGGGAGCTGTTTTTT. The variable domain in full, completed from reference TRBV5-8 and TRBJ2-2, reads EAGVTQSPTHLIKTRGQQATLRCSPISGHTSVYWYQQALGLGLQFLLWYDEGEERNRGNFPPRFSGRQFPNYSSELNVNALELEDSALYLCASSLQAGELFFGEGSRLTVL.

This chain connects TRBV29-1 to TRBJ1-1; D might be TRBD1 (5 bases). The CDR3 consists of 14 residues. Germline CDR1 SQVTM, CDR2 ANQGSEA. V was shortened by 0 bases and J by 4 bases, with 12 bases between the two germline ends. The CDR3: CSVEDRGWATEAFF. Here the CDR3 DNA reads TGCAGCGTTGAAGATCGGGGGTGGGCCACTGAAGCTTTCTTT.

The chain employs TRBV5-5 and TRBJ2-3; the match to TRBD2 covers 11 bases. CDR3 length: 16 amino acids. V lost 4 bases to trimming and J lost 6 bases; unmatched junction nucleotides: 10. Germline V gives CDR1 SGHKS, CDR2 YYEKEE (reference sequence). The CDR3 coding sequence is TGTGCCAGCAGCCCTAGGGTAGCGGGGGGGCGGGATACGCAGTATTTT. It translates to CASSPRVAGGRDTQYF. The whole variable domain, remainder taken from reference TRBV5-5 and TRBJ2-3, is DAGVTQSPTHLIKTRGQQVTLRCSPISGHKSVSWYQQVLGQGPQFIFQYYEKEERGRGNFPDRFSARQFPNYSSELNVNALLLGDSALYLCASSPRVAGGRDTQYFGPGTRLTVL.

The rearrangement uses TRBV13 and TRBJ2-7, with 9 nucleotides matching TRBD2. Per germline, CDR1 PRHDT and CDR2 FYEKMQ (reference sequence). The CDR3 extends over 17 amino acids. With 0 bases clipped from V and 3 bases from J, the junction kept 9 bases outside the gene matches. CDR3 residues: CASSLGPTSGPNYEQYF. As DNA, the CDR3 is TGTGCCAGCAGCTTAGGTCCGACTAGCGGACCAAACTACGAGCAGTACTTC.

The chain couples TRBV7-9 to TRBJ1-1; maybe TRBD1 (6 bases). This CDR3 spans 13 amino acids. V was shortened by 5 bases and J by 4 bases, with 11 bases between the two germline ends. Germline values: CDR1 SEHNR, CDR2 FQNEAQ (reference sequence). CDR3: CASSATGITEAFF. The CDR3, as DNA: TGTGCCAGCAGCGCTACAGGGATCACTGAAGCTTTCTTT.

The rearrangement links TRBV28 to TRBJ1-2; 10 bases line up with TRBD1. This CDR3 has 14 amino acids. CDR1 MDHEN and CDR2 SYDVKM come from the germline V gene. The V and J ends lost 4 bases and 2 bases, in that order; junction bases with no gene match: 1. In DNA, the CDR3 is TGTGCCAGCAGTTGGACAGGGGGGAACTATGGCTACACCTTC. This translates into CASSWTGGNYGYTF.

The V call is TRBV28, the J call TRBJ1-1; 7 bases are a match to TRBD1. The CDR3 is 15 amino acids. CDR1 is MDHEN and CDR2 is SYDVKM in the germline V gene. The V gene end was trimmed by 8 bases and the J gene end by 4 bases; junction bases not matched to a gene: 13. The CDR3 bases are TGTGCCAGCCACGACTGGAACAGGGGTAGCACTGAAGCTTTCTTT. It specifies CASHDWNRGSTEAFF.

V is TRBV2 and J is TRBJ1-2, with a weak D call TRBD1 (6 bases). Germline CDR1 is SNHLY and CDR2 is FYNNEI. Trimming left V 3 bases short and J 7 bases short, with 12 bases between. CDR3 length equals 13 residues. The CDR3 DNA sequence: TGTGCCAGCAGTGATCGGGGGGCGACTGGCTACACCTTC. Encoded protein: CASSDRGATGYTF.

The V gene is TRBV11-3, the J gene TRBJ2-6; D is undetermined. This CDR3 is built from 14 residues. From germline, CDR1 is SGHNT and CDR2 YENEEA. V gave up 2 bases and J gave up 3 bases, with 5 bases separating them. The CDR3 region is CASSLSGGANVLTF. The CDR3 nucleotides read TGTGCCAGCAGCTTATCGGGTGGGGCCAACGTCCTGACTTTC.

V is TRBV4-1 and J is TRBJ1-1, with no clear D. The V gene lost 0 bases and the J gene lost 10 bases, with 18 bases spanning the gap. CDR1 is MGHRA, CDR2 YSYEKL, per germline. The CDR3 sequence is 15 residues long. The CDR3 sequence is CASSQDLTALRLAFF. The CDR3 DNA reads as TGCGCCAGCAGCCAAGATTTAACAGCTCTGCGTCTAGCTTTCTTT.

The chain carries TRBV29-1 and TRBJ1-1; the D is unclear. V was pared by 6 bases and J by 0 bases, with 8 bases between. Germline V gene data show CDR1 as SQVTM and CDR2 as ANQGSEA. The length of the CDR3 is 12 residues. The CDR3 spells CSVWALNTEAFF. CDR3 bases: TGCAGCGTATGGGCACTGAACACTGAAGCTTTCTTT.

This sequence joins TRBV5-1 and TRBJ1-1, with TRBD1 matching over 7 bases. V gave up 4 bases and J gave up 3 bases; unmatched junction bases: 6. The CDR3 is 14 residues long. Germline V lookup: CDR1 SGHRS, CDR2 YFSETQ. The CDR3 spells CASSVRQGYTEAFF. The CDR3 nucleotides read TGCGCCAGCAGCGTAAGACAGGGTTACACTGAAGCTTTCTTT.

This clone appeared a single time. V and J are TRBV19 and TRBJ1-5; no clear D gene. The V end was cut by 2 bases, the J end by 1 base, with 6 bases between. Germline V gene lookup returns CDR1 LNHDA and CDR2 SQIVND (reference sequence). The CDR3 has 14 amino acids. CDR3 in DNA: TGTGCCAGTAGTATATCCGGGAGCAATCAGCCCCAGCATTTT. It translates to CASSISGSNQPQHF. The entire variable domain, with the rest obtained from reference TRBV19 and TRBJ1-5, is as follows: DGGITQSPKYLFRKEGQNVTLSCEQNLNHDAMYWYRQDPGQGLRLIYYSQIVNDFQKGDIAEGYSVSREKKESFPLTVTSAQKNPTAFYLCASSISGSNQPQHFGDGTRLSIL.

The CDR3 is CASSGQGARSPLHF. CDR3 nucleotides: TGTGCCAGCAGCGGACAGGGGGCGCGTTCACCCCTCCACTTT. The chain links TRBV2 to TRBJ1-6, with 11 bases lining up with TRBD1. This CDR3 contains 14 residues. J gave up 9 bases and V 6 bases, and 4 bases lay outside the gene matches. Looked up from germline, CDR1 is SNHLY and CDR2 is FYNNEI.

The chain recombines TRBV13 with TRBJ2-1; possible D gene TRBD1, 6 bases. The V gene lost 4 bases and the J gene lost 0 bases, with 13 bases spanning the gap. Germline CDR1 PRHDT, CDR2 FYEKMQ (reference sequence). The CDR3 extends over 16 amino acids. The CDR3 nucleotides read TGTGCCAGCAGCTCCAGGGGTCACGGCTCCTACAATGAGCAGTTCTTC. This sequence encodes CASSSRGHGSYNEQFF.

CDR3 sequence: CAWRITLNEQYF. CDR3 DNA sequence: TGTGCCTGGAGGATAACTCTCAACGAGCAGTACTTC. The rearrangement links TRBV30 to TRBJ2-7; no reliable D call. Germline V gene sequence: CDR1 GTSNPN, CDR2 SVGIG (reference sequence). The V end lost 3 bases, the J end lost 5 bases, and 11 bases lay between the germline ends. The CDR3 is made up of 12 amino acids. Full variable domain (outside the CDR3, taken from reference TRBV30 and TRBJ2-7): SQTIHQWPATLVQPVGSPLSLECTVEGTSNPNLYWYRQAAGRGLQLLFYSVGIGQISSEVPQNLSASRPQDRQFILSSKKLLLSDSGFYLCAWRITLNEQYFGPGTRLTVT.

The genes are TRBV28 and TRBJ1-6, with D perhaps matching TRBD1 (5 bases). The CDR3 runs 14 residues. Germline lookup yields CDR1 MDHEN and CDR2 SYDVKM. The ends were cut back, 2 bases at V and 8 bases at J, with 10 bases in the middle. The CDR3 sequence is CASSLASRDSPLHF. The CDR3 DNA reads as TGTGCCAGCAGTTTAGCCTCCAGGGATTCACCCCTCCACTTT.

The J gene is TRBJ2-2, the V gene TRBV7-3; 12 bases are shared with TRBD2. The CDR3 totals 17 residues. Germline CDR1 is SGHTA and CDR2 is FQGTGA. V lost 2 bases to trimming and J lost 5 bases; unmatched junction nucleotides: 6. CDR3 bases: TGTGCCAGCAGCTTACTAGCGGGGGGGGCGGTGACCGGGGAGCTGTTTTTT. Encoded protein: CASSLLAGGAVTGELFF.

The chain has TRBV19 and TRBJ1-2; D not certain. Trimming left V 3 bases short and J 5 bases short, with 13 bases between. The CDR3 spans 14 residues. The germline gives CDR1 LNHDA, CDR2 SQIVND (reference sequence). The CDR3 loop is CASSIVDRGYGYTF. CDR3 bases: TGTGCCAGTAGTATTGTGGACCGGGGTTATGGCTACACCTTC.

The rearrangement links TRBV6-1 to TRBJ1-2; TRBD1 matches 7 bases. Germline V lookup: CDR1 MNHNS, CDR2 SASEGT. The CDR3 totals 13 residues. V gave up 6 bases and J gave up 5 bases; unmatched junction bases: 6. The CDR3 DNA sequence: TGTGCCAGCAGCGGGACAGAGCATTATGGCTACACCTTC. It translates to CASSGTEHYGYTF.